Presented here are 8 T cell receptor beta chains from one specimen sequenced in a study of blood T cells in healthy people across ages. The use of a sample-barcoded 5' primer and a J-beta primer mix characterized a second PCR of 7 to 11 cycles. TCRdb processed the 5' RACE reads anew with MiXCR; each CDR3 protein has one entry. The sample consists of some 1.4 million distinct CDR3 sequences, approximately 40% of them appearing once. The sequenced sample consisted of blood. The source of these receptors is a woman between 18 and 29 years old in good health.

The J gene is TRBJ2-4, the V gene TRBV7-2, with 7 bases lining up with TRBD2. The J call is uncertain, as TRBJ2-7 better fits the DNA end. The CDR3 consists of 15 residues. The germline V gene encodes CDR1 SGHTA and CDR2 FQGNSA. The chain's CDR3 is CASSLGGGSVIEQYF. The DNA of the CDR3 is TGTGCCAGCAGCTTAGGAGGCGGGAGCGTGATCGAGCAGTACTTC.

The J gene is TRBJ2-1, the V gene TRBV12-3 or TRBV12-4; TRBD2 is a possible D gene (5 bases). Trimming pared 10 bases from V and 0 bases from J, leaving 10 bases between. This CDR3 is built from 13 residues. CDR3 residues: CATGVSSYNEQFF. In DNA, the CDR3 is TGTGCCACCGGGGTGAGCTCCTACAATGAGCAGTTCTTC.

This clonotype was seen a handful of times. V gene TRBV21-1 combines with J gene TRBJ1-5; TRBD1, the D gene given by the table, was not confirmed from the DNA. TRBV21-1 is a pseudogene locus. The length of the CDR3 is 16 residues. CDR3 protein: CASSRTGGIVAQPQHF. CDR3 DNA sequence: TGTGCCAGCAGCAGAACAGGGGGGATTGTTGCTCAGCCCCAGCATTTT.

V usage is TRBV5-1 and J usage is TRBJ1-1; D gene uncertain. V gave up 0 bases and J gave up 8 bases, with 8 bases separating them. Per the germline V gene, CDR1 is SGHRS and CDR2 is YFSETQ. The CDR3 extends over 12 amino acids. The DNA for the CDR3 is TGCGCCAGCAGCTTGGAGGCACACGAAGCTTTCTTT. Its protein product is CASSLEAHEAFF.

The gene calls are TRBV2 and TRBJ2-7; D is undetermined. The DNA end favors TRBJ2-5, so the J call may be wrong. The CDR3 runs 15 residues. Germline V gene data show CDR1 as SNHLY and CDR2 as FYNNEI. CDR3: CASSVSSMGGETQYF. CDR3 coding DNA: TGTGCCAGCAGTGTTTCCAGCATGGGCGGCGAGACCCAGTACTTC.

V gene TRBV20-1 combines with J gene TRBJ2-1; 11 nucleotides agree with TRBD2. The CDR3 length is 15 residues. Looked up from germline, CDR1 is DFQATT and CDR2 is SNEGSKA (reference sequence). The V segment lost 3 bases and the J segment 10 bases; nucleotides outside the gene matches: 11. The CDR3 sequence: CSASITSGGQWEQFF. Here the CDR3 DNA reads TGCAGTGCTAGCATAACTAGCGGGGGACAATGGGAGCAGTTCTTC.

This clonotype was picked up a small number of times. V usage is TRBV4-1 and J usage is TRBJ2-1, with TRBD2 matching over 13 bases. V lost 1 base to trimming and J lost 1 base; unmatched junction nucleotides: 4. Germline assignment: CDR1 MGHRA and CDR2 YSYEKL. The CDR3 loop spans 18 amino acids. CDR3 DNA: TGCGCCAGCAGCCAAGGGGAACTAGCGGGAGGGTCCTACAATGAGCAGTTCTTC. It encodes CASSQGELAGGSYNEQFF.

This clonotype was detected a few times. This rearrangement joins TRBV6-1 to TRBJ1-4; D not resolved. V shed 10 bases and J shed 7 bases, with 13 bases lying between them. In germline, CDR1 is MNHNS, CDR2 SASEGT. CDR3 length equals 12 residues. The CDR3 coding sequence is TGTGCCACCTCCGATAAAACTGAAAAACTGTTTTTT. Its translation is CATSDKTEKLFF.